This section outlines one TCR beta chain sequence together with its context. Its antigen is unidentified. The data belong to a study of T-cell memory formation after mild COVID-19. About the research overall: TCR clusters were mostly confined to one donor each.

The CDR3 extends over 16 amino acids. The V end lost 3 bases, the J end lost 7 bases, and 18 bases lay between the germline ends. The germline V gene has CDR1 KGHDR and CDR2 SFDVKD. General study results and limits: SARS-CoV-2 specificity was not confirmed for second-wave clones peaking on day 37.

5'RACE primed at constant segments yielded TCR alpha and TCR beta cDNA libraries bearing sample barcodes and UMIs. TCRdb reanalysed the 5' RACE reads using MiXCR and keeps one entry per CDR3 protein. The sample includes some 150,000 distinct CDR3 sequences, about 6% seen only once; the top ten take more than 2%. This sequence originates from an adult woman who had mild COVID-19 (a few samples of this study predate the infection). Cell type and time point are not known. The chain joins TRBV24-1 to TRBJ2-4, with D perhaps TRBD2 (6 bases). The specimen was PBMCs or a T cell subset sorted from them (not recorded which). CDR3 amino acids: CATSDPRDGSANIQYF. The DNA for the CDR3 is TGTGCCACCAGTGATCCCCGGGACGGGAGTGCCAACATTCAGTACTTC.